This T cell receptor (beta chain) was identified during a study of T cell responses to AZD1222 COVID-19 vaccine. Across the study: Doses given second, at about 4 or about 12 weeks, were pooled. Findings and limits, study-wide: Most donors were white British, females outnumbered males, and clonal diversity was possibly underestimated. Repertoires were obtained solely post-peak T cell response. Reportedly, nearly half of unique spike TCRs recognized epitopes outside B.1.351/B.1.1.7 mutations.

Notes on this clone: Its antigen is unknown.

Trimming took off 0 bases at V and 2 bases at J, with 8 bases between the two ends. Germline values: CDR1 SGHKS, CDR2 YYEKEE (reference sequence). This CDR3 has 14 residues. Some clones are missing from TCRdb's copy, which holds only in-frame ones; the method was immunoSEQ multiplex PCR. This sample carries roughly 120,000 clones, 81% of them seen once, and the ten largest clones take less than 5%. The clonotype was recovered from an adult in good health. The source was peripheral blood, collected on day 0 of AZD1222 vaccination. The rearrangement joins TRBV5-5 to TRBJ1-1; no definite D call. This CDR3 is CASSLVPANTEAFF. CDR3 nucleotide sequence: TGTGCCAGCAGCTTGGTGCCGGCTAACACTGAAGCTTTCTTT.